This TCR beta chain was obtained from a study of CD8+ T cells in alopecia areata. The length of the CDR3 is 15 residues. V lost 3 bases, J lost 1 base, and 13 bases lay in between. CDR1 is SGHAT, CDR2 FQNNGV, per germline. cDNA serving as the sequencing template came from extracted, reverse transcribed RNA. Sequencing was performed with immunoSEQ multiplex PCR; in TCRdb, only in-frame clones are kept and a portion is missing. The data show roughly 180,000 clones, with about 48% seen just once and 10% to 13% held by the top ten. Specified treatment: oral pan-JAK inhibitor, 5-10 mg twice daily. Lesional scalp punch biopsies and peripheral blood were collected from alopecia areata patients.

This chain uses TRBV11-2 with TRBJ2-7; TRBD2 is a possible D gene (7 bases). The source is a human donor with alopecia areata. Sequenced material: CD8+ T cells sorted from blood, taken at week 24, from a patient treated with tofacitinib. CDR3 sequence: CASSFGGGKSYEQYF. The CDR3 region has the DNA TGTGCCAGCAGCTTTGGCGGGGGCAAATCCTACGAGCAGTACTTC.